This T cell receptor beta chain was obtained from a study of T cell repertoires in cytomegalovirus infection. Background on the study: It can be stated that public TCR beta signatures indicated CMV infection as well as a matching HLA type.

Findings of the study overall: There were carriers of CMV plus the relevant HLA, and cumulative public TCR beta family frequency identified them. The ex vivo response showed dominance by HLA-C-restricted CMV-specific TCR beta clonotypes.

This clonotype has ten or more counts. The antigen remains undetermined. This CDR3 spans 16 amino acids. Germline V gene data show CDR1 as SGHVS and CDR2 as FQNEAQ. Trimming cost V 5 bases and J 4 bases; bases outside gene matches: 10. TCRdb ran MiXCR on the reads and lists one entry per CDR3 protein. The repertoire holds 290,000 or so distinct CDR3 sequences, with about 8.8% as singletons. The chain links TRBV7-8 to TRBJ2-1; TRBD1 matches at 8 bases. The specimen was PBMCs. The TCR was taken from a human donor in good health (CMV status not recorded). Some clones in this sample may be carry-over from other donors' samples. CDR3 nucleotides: TGTGCCAGCAGCCATTTCCGACAGGGGAAGTACAATGAGCAGTTCTTC. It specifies CASSHFRQGKYNEQFF.